The rows below give T cell receptor beta chains drawn from one sample of a study of blood T cell repertoires in COVID-19. Clones were sequenced by immunoSEQ multiplex PCR, and TCRdb holds only the in-frame ones, with some missing. The sample holds more than 350,000 clones; around 87% are singletons and the top ten take 8.5% to 12%. The sequenced material came from peripheral blood. These receptors were taken from a woman aged 25 to 45 with COVID-19, enrolled during active disease. The CDR3 runs from the conserved cysteine through the conserved F or W. A D gene is named only where the DNA matches it firmly. A clone size is listed for some rows: how often the clone was seen (once, few, many), or a class if it is expanded.

CDR3 protein,CDR3 DNA,clone size,J gene,D gene,V gene
CALRGDSHNEQFF,TGTGCCTTGCGGGGAGACAGCCACAATGAGCAGTTCTTC,-,TRBJ2-1,-,TRBV10-3
CASSMARLGEKLFF,TGTGCCAGTAGTATGGCCCGGCTCGGGGAAAAACTGTTTTTT,-,TRBJ1-4,-,TRBV19
CASRSTVSYEQYF,TGTGCCAGCAGGTCGACAGTGTCCTACGAGCAGTACTTC,-,TRBJ2-7,-,TRBV28
CATGPTGPYEQYF,TGTGCCACCGGGCCAACAGGGCCCTACGAGCAGTACTTC,-,TRBJ2-7,-,TRBV3-1/TRBV3-2
CASSYSPGGNQPQHF,TGTGCCAGCAGTTACTCCCCGGGTGGCAATCAGCCCCAGCATTTT,-,TRBJ1-5,-,TRBV6-5
CASSPPAGYTEAFF,TGTGCCAGCAGCCCACCCGCAGGATACACTGAAGCTTTCTTT,-,TRBJ1-1,-,TRBV28
CASSEGSGGSYEQYF,TGTGCCAGCAGTGAAGGGAGCGGGGGGTCCTACGAGCAGTACTTC,few,TRBJ2-7,TRBD2,TRBV6-1
CSVELVDTQYF,TGCAGCGTTGAATTAGTGGATACGCAGTATTTT,-,TRBJ2-3,-,TRBV29-1
CASSFVISSQADYEQYF,TGTGCCAGCAGTTTTGTAATCAGTTCACAGGCCGACTACGAGCAGTACTTC,-,TRBJ2-7,-,TRBV28
CASSDLDTQNTGELFF,TGCGCCAGCAGTGATTTGGACACGCAGAACACCGGGGAGCTGTTTTTT,many,TRBJ2-2,-,TRBV10-1
CASSLAPERYGYTF,TGTGCCAGCAGCTTGGCTCCAGAACGCTATGGCTACACCTTC,-,TRBJ1-2,-,TRBV7-9
CAISREITYEQYF,TGTGCCATCAGCCGGGAGATTACCTACGAGCAGTACTTC,-,TRBJ2-7,-,TRBV10-3
CASSQDGGANEQFF,TGCGCCAGCAGCCAAGACGGGGGGGCAAATGAGCAGTTCTTC,-,TRBJ2-1,TRBD2,TRBV4-1
CASSRRQGATYNEQFF,TGTGCCAGCAGCCGTCGACAGGGGGCAACTTACAATGAGCAGTTCTTC,-,TRBJ2-1,TRBD1,TRBV11-1
CASSLVSQGRETQYF,TGCGCCAGCAGCTTGGTCTCCCAGGGTCGAGAGACCCAGTACTTC,-,TRBJ2-5,-,TRBV5-1
CASSQGARTDTQYF,TGTGCCAGCAGCCAGGGGGCCCGCACAGATACGCAGTATTTT,-,TRBJ2-3,-,TRBV3-1/TRBV3-2
CASSQDWGGRAGELFF,TGCGCCAGCAGCCAAGATTGGGGCGGCCGCGCCGGGGAGCTGTTTTTT,few,TRBJ2-2,-,TRBV4-3
CASSPRGLVEQYF,TGCGCCAGCAGCCCAAGAGGACTAGTCGAGCAGTACTTC,-,TRBJ2-7,TRBD2,TRBV5-1
CATSRSRDRDLYEQYF,TGTGCCACCAGCAGATCCAGGGACAGGGATCTCTACGAGCAGTACTTC,-,TRBJ2-7,TRBD1,TRBV15
CASSPLGPGELFF,TGTGCCAGCAGTCCACTAGGGCCCGGGGAGCTGTTTTTT,-,TRBJ2-2,-,TRBV7-2
CASSMIRLQGRTNEKLFF,TGTGCCAGTAGTATGATTCGTCTACAGGGGAGGACTAATGAAAAACTGTTTTTT,-,TRBJ1-4,TRBD1,TRBV19
CASSFGQASSGNTIYF,TGTGCCAGCAGCTTTGGACAGGCCAGCTCTGGAAACACCATATATTTT,-,TRBJ1-3,TRBD1,TRBV7-2
CASSFATSNNEQFF,TGTGCCAGCAGCTTTGCAACTAGCAACAATGAGCAGTTCTTC,-,TRBJ2-1,-,TRBV7-9
CASDLAGVTDTQYF,TGTGCCAGCGATCTAGCGGGAGTCACAGATACGCAGTATTTT,-,TRBJ2-3,TRBD2,TRBV28
CASSYSRGSNQPQHF,TGTGCCAGCAGTTACTCGAGGGGGAGCAATCAGCCCCAGCATTTT,few,TRBJ1-5,-,TRBV6-5
CASSSRGGLVGELFF,TGTGCCAGCAGCTCCCGGGGAGGGCTTGTCGGGGAGCTGTTTTTT,-,TRBJ2-2,TRBD2,TRBV5-4
CASSQEVVGSEQFF,TGTGCCAGCAGCCAAGAAGTCGTGGGGAGTGAGCAGTTCTTC,once,TRBJ2-1,-,TRBV14
CSVEDRLGTGIGTEAFF,TGCAGCGTTGAAGATCGTCTGGGGACAGGGATTGGAACTGAAGCTTTCTTT,-,TRBJ1-1,TRBD1,TRBV29-1
CASSVGNAGNEQYF,TGTGCCAGCAGCGTAGGCAACGCTGGCAACGAGCAGTACTTC,-,TRBJ2-7,-,TRBV9
CASSRIGTTGEQYF,TGTGCCAGTAGTAGAATTGGGACTACTGGGGAGCAGTACTTC,few,TRBJ2-7,TRBD2,TRBV19
CASSGKTGFHNQPQHF,TGTGCCAGCAGTGGGAAGACAGGTTTTCACAATCAGCCCCAGCATTTT,-,TRBJ1-5,-,TRBV6-1
CASSIAAGGGTGELFF,TGTGCCAGTAGTATAGCGGCAGGGGGTGGCACCGGGGAGCTGTTTTTT,once,TRBJ2-2,TRBD1,TRBV19
CSVLPQGNYGYTF,TGCAGCGTTTTGCCACAGGGAAACTATGGCTACACCTTC,few,TRBJ1-2,-,TRBV29-1
CASSGQGLAGELFF,TGCGCCAGCTCGGGACAGGGGTTGGCCGGGGAGCTGTTTTTT,-,TRBJ2-2,TRBD1,TRBV5-1
CASSKTGRNNQPQHF,TGTGCCAGCAGCAAGACAGGTCGGAACAATCAGCCCCAGCATTTT,-,TRBJ1-5,-,TRBV7-9
CASSPNEGTVTGELFF,TGTGCCAGCTCACCTAATGAAGGGACTGTCACCGGGGAGCTGTTTTTT,-,TRBJ2-2,-,TRBV18
CASSLTRGWVAGGGEQYF,TGTGCCAGCAGTCTCACCCGGGGTTGGGTAGCGGGAGGGGGCGAGCAGTACTTC,-,TRBJ2-7,TRBD2,TRBV28
CASNGLAGVEQYF,TGTGCCAGCAACGGACTAGCGGGAGTAGAGCAGTACTTC,-,TRBJ2-7,TRBD2,TRBV6-5
CASSLFWGQENPLRETQYF,TGCGCCAGCAGCCTCTTCTGGGGACAGGAAAATCCCCTGAGAGAGACCCAGTACTTC,-,TRBJ2-5,TRBD1,TRBV4-1
CASSLVGTSSEQFF,TGTGCCAGCAGCTTAGTGGGGACTAGCAGCGAGCAGTTCTTC,-,TRBJ2-1,TRBD2,TRBV7-2
CASSGPGLESNEQFF,TGCGCCAGCAGCGGGCCGGGACTAGAGAGTAATGAGCAGTTCTTC,-,TRBJ2-1,TRBD2,TRBV10-2